A selection of T cell receptor beta chains follows, all from one sample in a study of T cells in Graves' hyperthyroidism and ophthalmopathy. Using its own MiXCR run on the multiplex PCR reads, TCRdb lists one record per CDR3 protein. The table records under 300,000 distinct CDR3 sequences, about 20% of them present only once. The sequencing sample was made of blood. All receptors come from a man aged 30-40 years with Graves' ophthalmopathy. The CDR3 runs from the conserved cysteine through the conserved F or W. The order of the fields is D gene, V gene, J gene, clone size, CDR3 DNA, CDR3 protein. The D gene is left open where the match is weak. Size is stated for part of the rows, as once, few or many counts, or as a class when the clone is expanded.

-,TRBV11-3,TRBJ2-1,many,TGTGCCAGCAGCTTAGAGGAGATCTCCTACAATGAGCAGTTCTTC,CASSLEEISYNEQFF
-,TRBV7-2,TRBJ2-7,-,TGTGCCAGCAGACCCCGTCAGGAGACCTACGAGCAGTACTTC,CASRPRQETYEQYF
TRBD2,TRBV24-1,TRBJ2-1,few,TGTGCCACCAGTGATCGCTACTCTAGCGGGGGCTACAATGAGCAGTTCTTC,CATSDRYSSGGYNEQFF
-,TRBV6-1,TRBJ2-1,few,TGTGCCAGCAGTTATGCGGTAGGAACTTACAATGAGCAGTTCTTC,CASSYAVGTYNEQFF
TRBD2,TRBV2,TRBJ2-1,-,TGTGCCAGCGAGAATAACGGGAGGGCCATGAATGAGCAGTTCTTC,CASENNGRAMNEQFF
-,TRBV9,TRBJ2-7,-,TGTGCCAGCAGCGTAGGGCCTGGCTCCTACGAGCAGTACTTC,CASSVGPGSYEQYF
-,TRBV7-8,TRBJ1-5,many,TGTGCCAGCAGCTCCACCCAGGGGATCTCCGATCAGCCCCAGCATTTT,CASSSTQGISDQPQHF
TRBD2,TRBV3-1,TRBJ2-1,-,TGTGCCAGCAGCCCTAGGGGGAGCGGGAGGGCCAATGAGCAGTTCTTC,CASSPRGSGRANEQFF
TRBD1,TRBV18,TRBJ2-7,-,TGTGCCAGCTCGGCGGGACAGGGGACTTCGGACTACGAGCAGTACTTC,CASSAGQGTSDYEQYF
-,TRBV5-1,TRBJ1-2,-,TGCGCCAGCAGTTCCGGTACGCTCTATCTCGACAGCTATGGCTACACCTTC,CASSSGTLYLDSYGYTF
TRBD2,TRBV5-6,TRBJ2-7,-,TGTGCCAGCAGGAACGGACTAGCGGGAGGGCCGGGTTACGAGCAGTACTTC,CASRNGLAGGPGYEQYF
-,TRBV2,TRBJ1-5,many,TGTGCCAGCAGGACGGGGATAGTTGGGAATCAGCCCCAGCATTTT,CASRTGIVGNQPQHF
-,TRBV3-1,TRBJ2-7,many,TGTGCCAGCAGCCCTACAATGTCTTCGGAGGAGTACTTC,CASSPTMSSEEYF
-,TRBV11-2,TRBJ2-3,many,TGTGCCAGCAGCCGACCCGGGAGCACAGATACGCAGTATTTT,CASSRPGSTDTQYF
-,TRBV14,TRBJ1-4,many,TGTGCCAGCAGCCCGAGGACAGAGCCGAATGAAAAACTGTTTTTT,CASSPRTEPNEKLFF
-,TRBV7-7,TRBJ2-5,-,TGTGCTAGCAGCTTAGGGGGGGGATACCAAGAGACCCAGTACTTC,CASSLGGGYQETQYF
-,TRBV5-4,TRBJ2-5,-,TGTGCCAGCAGCTTTTACAGTCAAGAGACCCAGTACTTC,CASSFYSQETQYF
-,TRBV28,TRBJ1-4,few,TGTGCCAGCAGCCTTCTTAATAATGAAAAACTGTTTTTT,CASSLLNNEKLFF
-,TRBV12-3/TRBV12-4,TRBJ2-3,many,TGTGCCAGCCGCCCAGGCATCACAGATACGCAGTATTTT,CASRPGITDTQYF
TRBD1,TRBV28,TRBJ1-6,-,TGTGCCAGCAGTTTAGGGACAGGGGGCTCACCCCTCCACTTT,CASSLGTGGSPLHF
-,TRBV11-3,TRBJ2-7,many,TGTGCCAGCAGCTTAGAGGCAGGAGACTACGAGCAGTACTTC,CASSLEAGDYEQYF
TRBD1,TRBV12-3/TRBV12-4,TRBJ2-7,many,TGTGCCAGCAGGAAAACCGGGACAGCTTCCTACGAGCAGTACTTC,CASRKTGTASYEQYF
TRBD1,TRBV10-1,TRBJ2-3,-,TGCGCCAGCAGTGAAGGGACAGGGGGAACAGATACGCAGTATTTT,CASSEGTGGTDTQYF
TRBD2,TRBV12-3/TRBV12-4,TRBJ2-3,few,TGTGCCAGCAGTTGGGGGGGGAGCTTAGTAGATACGCAGTATTTT,CASSWGGSLVDTQYF
-,TRBV3-1,TRBJ2-7,-,TGTGCCAGCAGCTTGGGGCAGGTATCCTACGAGCAGTACTTC,CASSLGQVSYEQYF
-,TRBV15,TRBJ2-1,many,TGTGCCACCAGCACACGTGGCAATGAGCAGTTCTTC,CATSTRGNEQFF
-,TRBV28,TRBJ2-1,many,TGTGCCAGCAGTTACAGGGAACGTAGGGGGGAGCAGTTCTTC,CASSYRERRGEQFF
TRBD1,TRBV27,TRBJ2-7,-,TGTGCCAGCAAACCATTTGACAGGGATGAGTACGAGCAGTACTTC,CASKPFDRDEYEQYF
TRBD2,TRBV20-1,TRBJ2-1,few,TGCAGTGCCACTGGACTAGCGGGAGACGGCAATGAGCAGTTCTTC,CSATGLAGDGNEQFF